Listed below are T cell receptor beta chains from one sample, sequenced in a study of beta chain features in type 1 diabetes. Profiling relied on immunoSEQ multiplex PCR, and the TCRdb table lists in-frame clones only, not all of them. The sample carries around 280,000 clones, about 15% recorded once. The sequenced sample consisted of naive CD4+ T cells from blood. These receptors were obtained from a man between 18 and 35 years old with type 1 diabetes. Both conserved end residues are part of each CDR3. The order of the fields is V gene, clone size, CDR3 length, D gene, J gene, CDR3 protein, CDR3 DNA. A D gene is named only where the DNA matches it firmly. A clone size is listed for some rows: how often the clone was seen (once, few, many), or a class if it is expanded.

>TRBV6-1|few|15|.|TRBJ2-1
CASSERDGTYNEQFF
TGTGCCAGCAGTGAGCGGGACGGTACCTACAATGAGCAGTTCTTC
>TRBV27|.|14|TRBD1|TRBJ1-5
CASSNDRGTQPQHF
TGTGCCAGCAGTAATGACAGGGGGACGCAGCCCCAGCATTTT
>TRBV5-1|.|15|TRBD1|TRBJ2-7
CASSSPDRPHHEQYF
TGCGCCAGCAGCTCGCCGGACAGGCCCCACCACGAGCAGTACTTC
>TRBV7-9|.|12|.|TRBJ2-7
CASSPQGSTAYF
TGTGCCAGCAGCCCCCAGGGGAGTACGGCGTACTTC
>TRBV11-2|few|14|.|TRBJ1-3
CASSLGAPGNTIYF
TGTGCCAGCAGCTTGGGAGCGCCTGGAAACACCATATATTTT
>TRBV2|.|15|.|TRBJ1-5
CASSGPGGSNQPQHF
TGTGCCAGCAGTGGGCCAGGAGGGAGCAATCAGCCCCAGCATTTT
>TRBV19|.|13|.|TRBJ1-2
CASSQDDRGGYTF
TGTGCCAGTAGTCAAGACGACAGAGGTGGCTACACCTTC
>TRBV7-2|few|17|.|TRBJ2-1
CASSLRVSRTIYNEQFF
TGTGCCAGCAGCTTAAGGGTGTCTAGGACTATCTACAATGAGCAGTTCTTC
>TRBV2|.|14|TRBD1|TRBJ1-2
CASRHGTANYGYTF
TGTGCCAGCAGGCACGGGACAGCTAACTATGGCTACACCTTC
>TRBV7-9|.|13|.|TRBJ1-1
CASSPRQETEAFF
TGTGCCAGCAGCCCGAGACAGGAGACTGAAGCTTTCTTT
>TRBV7-9|few|14|.|TRBJ2-7
CASSLGGSYYEQYF
TGTGCCAGCAGCTTAGGAGGGTCTTACTACGAGCAGTACTTC
>TRBV18|.|14|TRBD1|TRBJ2-1
CASSPGTGAGEQFF
TGTGCCAGCTCACCAGGGACAGGGGCGGGTGAGCAGTTCTTC
>TRBV4-3|.|15|.|TRBJ2-3
CASSLGSGITDTQYF
TGCGCCAGCAGCCTAGGGAGCGGAATCACAGATACGCAGTATTTT
>TRBV29-1|few|12|.|TRBJ2-5
CSAPASAETQYF
TGCAGCGCCCCCGCGAGTGCGGAGACCCAGTACTTC
>TRBV29-1|.|13|TRBD2|TRBJ2-1
CSVSGRVNNEQFF
TGCAGCGTCTCAGGGAGGGTGAACAATGAGCAGTTCTTC
>TRBV15|few|14|TRBD2|TRBJ2-1
CATSRDHGLAGKFF
TGTGCCACCAGCAGAGATCACGGTCTAGCGGGGAAGTTCTTC
>TRBV7-9|few|16|.|TRBJ1-5
CASSLGVGGSNQPQHF
TGTGCCAGCAGCTTAGGAGTAGGGGGAAGCAATCAGCCCCAGCATTTT
>TRBV28|.|17|TRBD1|TRBJ2-7
CASSAWGQGRRAYEQYF
TGTGCCAGCAGTGCGTGGGGACAGGGCCGTCGCGCCTACGAGCAGTACTTC
>TRBV2|few|13|TRBD1|TRBJ2-3
CASRDRAGDTQYF
TGTGCCAGCAGGGACAGGGCAGGAGATACGCAGTATTTT
>TRBV30|.|12|TRBD1|TRBJ2-5
CAWSRGQETQYF
TGTGCCTGGAGCAGGGGGCAAGAGACCCAGTACTTC
>TRBV10-3|few|15|TRBD2|TRBJ2-1
CAISESVAGGNEQFF
TGTGCCATCAGTGAGTCAGTAGCGGGGGGCAATGAGCAGTTCTTC
>TRBV30|few|18|.|TRBJ2-6
CAWRISGFGGTGANVLTF
TGTGCCTGGAGGATCTCAGGGTTTGGGGGCACTGGGGCCAACGTCCTGACTTTC
>TRBV7-9|.|14|TRBD2|TRBJ2-1
CASSSPRGADEQFF
TGTGCCAGCAGCTCACCGCGGGGGGCTGATGAGCAGTTCTTC
>TRBV7-9|few|16|TRBD2|TRBJ2-1
CASSPRWRESYNEQFF
TGTGCCAGCAGTCCGCGGTGGCGGGAGTCCTACAATGAGCAGTTCTTC
>TRBV19|few|17|TRBD2|TRBJ2-2
CATKERMGGRNTGELFF
TGTGCCACCAAAGAGAGGATGGGGGGGAGGAACACCGGGGAGCTGTTTTTT
>TRBV7-9|few|11|.|TRBJ2-7
CASSWTVEQYF
TGTGCCAGCAGCTGGACAGTTGAGCAGTACTTC
>TRBV2|few|13|TRBD2|TRBJ2-5
CASRVAGAETQYF
TGTGCCAGCAGGGTAGCGGGAGCCGAGACCCAGTACTTC
>TRBV5-1|.|15|TRBD1|TRBJ1-2
CASSDYRGRNYGYTF
TGCGCCAGCAGCGACTACAGGGGGCGAAACTATGGCTACACCTTC
>TRBV4-1|.|11|TRBD2|TRBJ2-1
CASSQSGTSIF
TGCGCCAGCAGCCAGTCCGGGACTAGCATCTTC
>TRBV5-1|.|12|TRBD1|TRBJ2-7
CASSSTGGEQYF
TGCGCCAGCAGCTCAACAGGGGGTGAGCAGTACTTC
>TRBV7-9|.|14|.|TRBJ2-4
CASSLGSGGDIQYF
TGTGCCAGCAGCCTAGGTTCCGGGGGAGACATTCAGTACTTC